This TCR beta chain is from a study of identical twins. Study-level findings and limits: Out-of-frame sharing of TCR alpha in monozygotic twins was underestimated by models.

The sample holds a few counts of this clonotype. Its specificity is unknown. From the 5' RACE reads, TCRdb called clonotypes with MiXCR, one entry per CDR3 protein. The sample shows about 240,000 distinct CDR3 sequences, about 10% of them seen only once. Trimming took off 0 bases at V and 2 bases at J, with 5 bases between the two ends. The CDR3 has 12 residues. The germline V gene encodes CDR1 DFQATT and CDR2 SNEGSKA (reference sequence). The chain uses TRBV20-1 and TRBJ2-7, with no clear D. The clonotype originates from a man aged 50-60 years in good health. Sequencing was done on a sample of memory T cells sorted from blood. The CDR3 here is CSARETAYEQYF. The CDR3 region has the DNA TGCAGTGCTAGAGAGACGGCCTACGAGCAGTACTTC.